This entry features one TCR beta chain sequence. The source of the sample is a study of OX40 agonist ivuxolimab in advanced cancers. Study in general: An agonistic human IgG2 monoclonal antibody against OX40 (CD134) was given.

The table came from immunoSEQ multiplex PCR; TCRdb's copy has only in-frame clones and leaves some out. Of around 80,000 clones in the sample, approximately 89% were seen once. The sampling schedule covered blood at baseline, cycle 4 day 1, and cycle 7 day 1. The CDR3 covers 15 residues. In germline, CDR1 is SEHNR, CDR2 FQNEAQ (reference sequence). V dropped 5 bases and J dropped 4 bases, with 14 bases sitting between them. The rearrangement uses TRBV7-9 and TRBJ1-4; a weak D match, TRBD1 (5 bases). This clonotype was obtained from an adult with an advanced solid tumor such as melanoma, head and neck, liver or kidney cancer. The sample in question was CD4+ or CD8+ T cells sorted from blood, obtained in a trial of the OX40 agonist ivuxolimab. The chain's CDR3 is CASSPEGRVNEKLFF. CDR3 DNA: TGTGCCAGCAGCCCCGAGGGCAGGGTTAATGAAAAACTGTTTTTT.